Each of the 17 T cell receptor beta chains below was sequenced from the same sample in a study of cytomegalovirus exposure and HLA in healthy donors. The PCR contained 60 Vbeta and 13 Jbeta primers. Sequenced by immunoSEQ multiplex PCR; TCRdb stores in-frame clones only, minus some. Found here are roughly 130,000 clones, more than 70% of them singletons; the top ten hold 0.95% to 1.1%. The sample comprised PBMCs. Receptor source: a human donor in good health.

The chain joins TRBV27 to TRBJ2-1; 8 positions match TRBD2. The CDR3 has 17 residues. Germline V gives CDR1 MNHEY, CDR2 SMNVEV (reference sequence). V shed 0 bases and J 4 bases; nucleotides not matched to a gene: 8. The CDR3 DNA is TGTGCCAGCAGTTTATCACGGCGCGGGGGGCCTTACAATGAGCAGTTCTTC. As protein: CASSLSRRGGPYNEQFF.

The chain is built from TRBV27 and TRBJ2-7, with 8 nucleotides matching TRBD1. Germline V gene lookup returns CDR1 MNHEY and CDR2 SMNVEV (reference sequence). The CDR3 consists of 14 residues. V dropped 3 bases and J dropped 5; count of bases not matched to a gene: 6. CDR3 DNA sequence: TGTGCCAGCAGTTTGGCGACAGGGGATGACGAGCAGTACTTC. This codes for CASSLATGDDEQYF.

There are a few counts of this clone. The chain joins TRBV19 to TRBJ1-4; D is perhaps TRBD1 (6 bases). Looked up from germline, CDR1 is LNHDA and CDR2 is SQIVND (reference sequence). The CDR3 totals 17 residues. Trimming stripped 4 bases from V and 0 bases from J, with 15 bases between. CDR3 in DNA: TGTGCCAGTAGTAAGTTGCCCGGGACATCAACTAATGAAAAACTGTTTTTT. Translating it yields CASSKLPGTSTNEKLFF.

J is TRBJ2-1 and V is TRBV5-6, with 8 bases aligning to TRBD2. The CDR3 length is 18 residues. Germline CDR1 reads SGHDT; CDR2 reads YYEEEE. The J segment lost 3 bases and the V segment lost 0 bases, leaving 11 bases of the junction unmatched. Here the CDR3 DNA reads TGTGCCAGCAGCTTGGCCGCCAGCGGGGGTTCCGTCTACAATGAGCAGTTCTTC. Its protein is CASSLAASGGSVYNEQFF.

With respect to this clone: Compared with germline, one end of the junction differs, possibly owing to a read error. The CDR3 region is CSSSLAADYEQYF. In nucleotides, the CDR3 is TGTTCCAGCAGCTTAGCGGCCGACTACGAGCAGTACTTC. This rearrangement joins TRBV7-9 to TRBJ2-7; weak D call: TRBD2 (6 bases). The CDR3 is 13 amino acids. Germline CDR1 and CDR2: SEHNR and FQNEAQ (reference sequence).

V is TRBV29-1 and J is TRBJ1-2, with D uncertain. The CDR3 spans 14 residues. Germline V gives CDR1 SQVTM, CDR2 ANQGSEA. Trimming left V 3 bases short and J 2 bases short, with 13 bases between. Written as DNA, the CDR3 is TGCAGCGTTGATGGGGTCTCGGGGAACTATGGCTACACCTTC. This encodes CSVDGVSGNYGYTF.

CDR3 residues: CASSLVEVGELFF. CDR3 DNA sequence: TGTGCCAGCAGCTTAGTGGAGGTCGGGGAGCTGTTTTTT. The V call is TRBV7-9, the J call TRBJ2-2; a weak D match, TRBD2 (5 bases). Trimming shortened V by 1 base and J by 7 bases, and 7 bases separated the two germline ends. This CDR3 has 13 amino acids. The V gene's germline CDR1 is SEHNR and CDR2 FQNEAQ (reference sequence).

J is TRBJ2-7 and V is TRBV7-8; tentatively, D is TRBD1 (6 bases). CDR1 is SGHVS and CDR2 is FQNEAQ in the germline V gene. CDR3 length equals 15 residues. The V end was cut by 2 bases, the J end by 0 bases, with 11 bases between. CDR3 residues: CASSLTGTPSYEQYF. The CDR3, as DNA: TGTGCCAGCAGCTTAACCGGGACACCCTCCTACGAGCAGTACTTC.

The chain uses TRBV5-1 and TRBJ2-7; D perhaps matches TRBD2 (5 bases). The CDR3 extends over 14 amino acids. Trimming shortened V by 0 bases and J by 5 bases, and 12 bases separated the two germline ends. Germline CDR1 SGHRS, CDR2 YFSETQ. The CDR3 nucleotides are TGCGCCAGCAGCTTGGGCGGGTTGGGTCACGAGCAGTACTTC. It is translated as CASSLGGLGHEQYF.

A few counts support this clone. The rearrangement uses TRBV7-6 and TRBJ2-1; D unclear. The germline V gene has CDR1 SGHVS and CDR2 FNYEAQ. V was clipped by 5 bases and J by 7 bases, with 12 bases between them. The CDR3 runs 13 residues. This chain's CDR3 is CASSGQSRNEQFF. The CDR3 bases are TGTGCCAGCAGCGGGCAGTCTCGGAATGAGCAGTTCTTC.

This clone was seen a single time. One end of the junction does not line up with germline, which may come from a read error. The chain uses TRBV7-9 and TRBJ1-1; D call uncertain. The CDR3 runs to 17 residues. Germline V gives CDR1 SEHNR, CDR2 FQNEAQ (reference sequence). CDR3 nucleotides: TGTTCCAGCAGCCACCCGAGAGGTGGACTCCCGAACACTGAAGCTTTCTTT. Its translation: CSSSHPRGGLPNTEAFF.

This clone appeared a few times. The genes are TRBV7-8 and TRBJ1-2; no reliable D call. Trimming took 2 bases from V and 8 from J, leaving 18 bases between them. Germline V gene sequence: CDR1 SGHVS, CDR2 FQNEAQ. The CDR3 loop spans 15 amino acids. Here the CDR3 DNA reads TGTGCCAGCAGCTTATTTGTCGCCTCAAGGAGAGGCTACACCTTC. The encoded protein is CASSLFVASRRGYTF.

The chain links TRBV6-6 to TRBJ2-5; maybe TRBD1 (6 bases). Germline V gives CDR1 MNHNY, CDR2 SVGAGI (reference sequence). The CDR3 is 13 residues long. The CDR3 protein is CASGPGVQETQYF. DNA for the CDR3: TGTGCATCGGGCCCAGGGGTACAAGAGACCCAGTACTTC.

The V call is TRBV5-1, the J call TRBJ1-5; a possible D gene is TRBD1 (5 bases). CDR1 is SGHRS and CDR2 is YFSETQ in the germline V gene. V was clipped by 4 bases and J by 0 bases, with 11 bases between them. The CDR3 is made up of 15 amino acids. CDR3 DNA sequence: TGCGCCAGCAGCCCGGGGACTAATAGCAATCAGCCCCAGCATTTT. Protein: CASSPGTNSNQPQHF.

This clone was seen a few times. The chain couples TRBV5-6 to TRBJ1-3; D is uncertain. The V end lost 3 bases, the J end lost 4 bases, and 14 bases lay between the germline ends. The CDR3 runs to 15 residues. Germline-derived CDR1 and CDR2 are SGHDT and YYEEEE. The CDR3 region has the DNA TGTGCCAGCAGCTCCCTCGCGGCGGCAGGAAACACCATATATTTT. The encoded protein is CASSSLAAAGNTIYF.

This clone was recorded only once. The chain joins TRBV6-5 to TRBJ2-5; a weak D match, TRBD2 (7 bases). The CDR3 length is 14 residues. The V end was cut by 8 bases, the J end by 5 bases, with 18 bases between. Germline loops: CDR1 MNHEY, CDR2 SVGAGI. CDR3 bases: TGTGCCAGCGGGGGGGCCGGGTTTAGTGAGACCCAGTACTTC. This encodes CASGGAGFSETQYF.

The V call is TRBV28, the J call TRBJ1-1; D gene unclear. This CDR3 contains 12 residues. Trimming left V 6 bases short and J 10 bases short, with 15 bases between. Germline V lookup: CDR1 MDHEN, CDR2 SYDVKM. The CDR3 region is CASSLGGVAAFF. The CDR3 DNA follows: TGTGCCAGCAGCTTAGGCGGGGTGGCAGCTTTCTTT.